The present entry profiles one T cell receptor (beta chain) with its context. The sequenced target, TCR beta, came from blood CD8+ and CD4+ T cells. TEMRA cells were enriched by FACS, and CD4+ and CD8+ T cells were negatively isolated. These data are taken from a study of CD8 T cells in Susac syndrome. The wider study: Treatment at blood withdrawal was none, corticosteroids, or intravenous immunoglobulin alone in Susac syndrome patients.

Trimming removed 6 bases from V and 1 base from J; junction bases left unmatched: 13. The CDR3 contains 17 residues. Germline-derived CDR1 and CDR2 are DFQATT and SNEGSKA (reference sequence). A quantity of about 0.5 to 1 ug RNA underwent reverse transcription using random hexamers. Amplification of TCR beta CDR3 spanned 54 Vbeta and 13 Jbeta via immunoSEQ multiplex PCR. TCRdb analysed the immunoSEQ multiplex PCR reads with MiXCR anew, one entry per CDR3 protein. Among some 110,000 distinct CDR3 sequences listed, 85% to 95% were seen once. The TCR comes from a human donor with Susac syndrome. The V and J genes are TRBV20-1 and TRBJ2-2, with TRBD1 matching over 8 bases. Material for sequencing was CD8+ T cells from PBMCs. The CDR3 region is CSATWATGALNTGELFF. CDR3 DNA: TGCAGTGCCACCTGGGCGACAGGGGCGCTGAACACCGGGGAGCTGTTTTTT.